One sample yielded the 16 T cell receptor beta chains listed below, sequenced in a study of patients and donors after allogeneic stem cell transplantation. TCRdb recomputed calls from the RT-PCR reads with MiXCR, one row per CDR3 protein. Seen here are some 880,000 distinct CDR3 sequences, roughly 18% observed once, and the top ten hold around 6%. Input material: blood, either unsorted or a sorted T cell fraction (not recorded which). These receptors originate from a human donor who was either an allogeneic HSCT recipient or a stem cell or donor lymphocyte infusion donor (not recorded which). It is not recorded whose cells these are; they may come from a transplant donor.

The V and J genes are TRBV11-1 and TRBJ2-1; perhaps TRBD1 as D (6 bases). The CDR3 contains 19 residues. V lost 3 bases and J 6 bases, leaving 27 bases between the germline ends. Germline lookup yields CDR1 SGHAT and CDR2 FQDESV (reference sequence). CDR3 region: CASSLGALAGKGSRNEQFF. The CDR3 DNA reads TGTGCCAGCAGCTTGGGGGCATTAGCAGGAAAGGGCTCTCGCAATGAGCAGTTCTTC. The full variable domain, with the rest looked up from reference TRBV11-1 and TRBJ2-1, is EAEVAQSPRYKITEKSQAVAFWCDPISGHATLYWYRQILGQGPELLVQFQDESVVDDSQLPKDRFSAERLKGVDSTLKIQPAELGDSAMYLCASSLGALAGKGSRNEQFFGPGTRLTVL.

As concerns this clonotype: The junction shows a germline mismatch at one end, possibly a read error. The J gene is TRBJ1-1, the V gene TRBV7-8, with D unresolved. The germline V gene encodes CDR1 SGHVS and CDR2 FQNEAQ. The CDR3 loop spans 12 amino acids. The CDR3 loop is CASSPGIPDAFF. The CDR3 DNA follows: TGTGCCAGCAGCCCGGGAATCCCTGACGCTTTCTTT.

V usage is TRBV12-5 and J usage is TRBJ2-2; 7 bases line up with TRBD2. Germline V gene sequence: CDR1 LGHNT, CDR2 FRNRAP. The CDR3 consists of 17 residues. The V gene end was trimmed by 5 bases and the J gene end by 3 bases; junction bases not matched to a gene: 12. The CDR3 coding sequence is TGTGCTAGTGGTACCGTTCCAGCGGGACGCTACACCGGGGAGCTGTTTTTT. It translates to CASGTVPAGRYTGELFF. The entire variable domain, with the rest obtained from reference TRBV12-5 and TRBJ2-2, is as follows: DARVTQTPRHKVTEMGQEVTMRCQPILGHNTVFWYRQTMMQGLELLAYFRNRAPLDDSGMPKDRFSAEMPDATLATLKIQPSEPRDSAVYFCASGTVPAGRYTGELFFGEGSRLTVL.

This clonotype was seen a handful of times. This chain connects TRBV20-1 to TRBJ2-3; no definite D call. Trimming pared 2 bases from V and 0 bases from J, leaving 12 bases between. Per germline, CDR1 DFQATT and CDR2 SNEGSKA (reference sequence). CDR3 size: 15 residues. CDR3 in amino acids: CSARIGVGSTDTQYF. The CDR3 DNA reads as TGCAGTGCTAGAATTGGGGTGGGAAGCACAGATACGCAGTATTTT.

Only a few counts were recorded for this clonotype. The V call is TRBV6-2 or TRBV6-3, the J call TRBJ2-3, with D hard to call. Germline CDR1 MNHEY, CDR2 SVGEGT. CDR3 length equals 13 residues. Trimming removed 4 bases at V and 5 bases at J, with 10 bases between. CDR3 nucleotide sequence: TGTGCCAGCAGTTTCTCTCCTGTAGATACGCAGTATTTT. Residues: CASSFSPVDTQYF.

The gene calls are TRBV5-1 and TRBJ2-3; 9 bases are a match to TRBD2. The CDR3 has 16 amino acids. Germline V gene sequence: CDR1 SGHRS, CDR2 YFSETQ. The V segment lost 7 bases and the J segment 2 bases; nucleotides outside the gene matches: 11. In DNA form, the CDR3 reads TGCGCCAGCCACCAACGGGCGGGAGGGGACACAGATACGCAGTATTTT. Translation: CASHQRAGGDTDTQYF.

This clonotype was seen only a few times. The CDR3: CASSLVGGERNEQYF. Here the CDR3 DNA reads TGTGCCAGCAGCTTAGTGGGGGGAGAAAGAAATGAGCAGTACTTC. The chain has TRBV7-2 and TRBJ2-7; weak D call: TRBD2 (6 bases). Germline V gene sequence: CDR1 SGHTA, CDR2 FQGNSA. Trimming pared 1 base from V and 7 bases from J, leaving 17 bases between. The CDR3 totals 15 residues.

This chain joins TRBV2 and TRBJ2-7, with TRBD1 matching over 8 bases. With 7 bases clipped from V and 6 bases from J, the junction kept 11 bases outside the gene matches. Germline CDR1 is SNHLY and CDR2 is FYNNEI. CDR3 size: 14 residues. This CDR3 reads CASTALQGVREQYF. The CDR3, as DNA: TGTGCCAGCACCGCCTTACAGGGGGTGCGCGAGCAGTACTTC.

V and J are TRBV6-5 and TRBJ2-2, with unresolved D. Trimming pared 0 bases from V and 4 bases from J, leaving 9 bases between. This CDR3 contains 15 residues. Looked up from germline, CDR1 is MNHEY and CDR2 is SVGAGI. The CDR3 region is CASSYSRRSTGELFF. For the CDR3, the DNA is TGTGCCAGCAGTTACTCGAGGCGGAGCACCGGGGAGCTGTTTTTT.

This chain connects TRBV29-1 to TRBJ2-5, with 8 bases lining up with TRBD2. V gave up 7 bases and J gave up 6 bases; unmatched junction bases: 10. The germline V gene encodes CDR1 SQVTM and CDR2 ANQGSEA. The CDR3 length is 13 residues. The CDR3 DNA sequence: TGCAGCGCCGATGTCGGGGGGGCTAAGACCCAGTACTTC. Its protein is CSADVGGAKTQYF.

This chain joins TRBV12-3 or TRBV12-4 and TRBJ2-3; D is unclear. V was clipped by 0 bases and J by 7 bases, with 14 bases between them. This CDR3 has 15 residues. The CDR3 coding sequence is TGTGCCAGCAGTTTAGCCCCCGGGTTCAGAAATACGCAGTATTTT. Translated, it gives CASSLAPGFRNTQYF.

This clonotype came up a few times. The chain employs TRBV27 and TRBJ2-3; D is perhaps TRBD2 (6 bases). CDR1 and CDR2 from the germline V gene are MNHEY and SMNVEV (reference sequence). The CDR3 is 14 amino acids. Trimming cost V 5 bases and J 2 bases, with 11 bases left between them. CDR3 in amino acids: CASSPGLVTDTQYF. In DNA, the CDR3 is TGTGCCAGCAGTCCGGGACTTGTCACAGATACGCAGTATTTT.

The chain uses TRBV25-1 and TRBJ1-2; no clear D. The length of the CDR3 is 11 residues. Trimming removed 10 bases at V and 7 bases at J, with 13 bases between. Germline loops: CDR1 MGHDK, CDR2 SYGVNS. CDR3 sequence reads: CATEGGVGYTF. CDR3 coding DNA: TGTGCCACAGAGGGCGGCGTTGGCTACACCTTC.

This clonotype was detected many times. The chain uses TRBV5-6 and TRBJ1-2; possibly TRBD1 for D (5 bases). V lost 4 bases and J lost 6, with 13 bases in between. CDR1 SGHDT and CDR2 YYEEEE come from the germline V gene. This CDR3 comprises 13 residues. CDR3 region: CASSRGRADGYTF. CDR3 DNA sequence: TGTGCCAGCAGCCGGGGCAGGGCGGATGGCTACACCTTC.

The chain couples TRBV12-5 to TRBJ1-1; D possibly corresponds to TRBD1 (5 bases). The V gene lost 1 base and the J gene lost 0 bases, with 9 bases spanning the gap. Per the germline V gene, CDR1 is LGHNT and CDR2 is FRNRAP. CDR3 length: 15 residues. CDR3 region: CASGLGQIMNTEAFF. The CDR3, as DNA: TGTGCTAGTGGTTTGGGACAGATCATGAACACTGAAGCTTTCTTT.

The V and J genes are TRBV28 and TRBJ1-4; D is undetermined. Germline V lookup: CDR1 MDHEN, CDR2 SYDVKM. The CDR3 is 15 residues long. The germline V and J ends were trimmed by 2 bases and 5 bases, with 12 bases remaining between them. The CDR3, as DNA: TGTGCCAGCAGTTTAAGTTTGGCAGCGAATGAAAAACTGTTTTTT. This gives the protein CASSLSLAANEKLFF.